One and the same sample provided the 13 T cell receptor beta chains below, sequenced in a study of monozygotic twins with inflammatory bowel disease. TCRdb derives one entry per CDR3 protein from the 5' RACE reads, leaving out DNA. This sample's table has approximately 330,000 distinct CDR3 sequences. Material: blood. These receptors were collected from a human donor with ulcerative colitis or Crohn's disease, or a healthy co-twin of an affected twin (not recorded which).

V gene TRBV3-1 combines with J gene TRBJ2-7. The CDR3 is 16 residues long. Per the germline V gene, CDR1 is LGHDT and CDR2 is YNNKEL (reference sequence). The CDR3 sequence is CASSQDLDRITYEQYF.

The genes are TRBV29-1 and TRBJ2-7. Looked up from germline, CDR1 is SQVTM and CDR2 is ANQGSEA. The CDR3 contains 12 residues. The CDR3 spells CSANSGYDEQYF.

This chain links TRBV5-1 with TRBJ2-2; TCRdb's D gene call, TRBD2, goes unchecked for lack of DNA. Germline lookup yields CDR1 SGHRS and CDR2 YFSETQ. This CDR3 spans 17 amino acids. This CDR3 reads CASSLALVGPNTGELFF.

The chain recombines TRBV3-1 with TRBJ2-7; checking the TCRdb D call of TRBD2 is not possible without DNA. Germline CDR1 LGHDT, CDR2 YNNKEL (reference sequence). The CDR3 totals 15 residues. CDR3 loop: CASSQQSLPSYEQYF.

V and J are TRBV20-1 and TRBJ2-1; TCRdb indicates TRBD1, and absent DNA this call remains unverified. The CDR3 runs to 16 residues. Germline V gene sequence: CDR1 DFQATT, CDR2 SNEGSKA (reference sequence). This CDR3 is CSARTPGATALYEQFF.

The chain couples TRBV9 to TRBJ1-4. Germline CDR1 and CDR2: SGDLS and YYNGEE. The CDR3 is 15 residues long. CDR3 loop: CASSVGRRQNEKLFF. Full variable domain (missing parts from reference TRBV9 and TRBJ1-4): DSGVTQTPKHLITATGQRVTLRCSPRSGDLSVYWYQQSLDQGLQFLIQYYNGEERAKGNILERFSAQQFPDLHSELNLSSLELGDSALYFCASSVGRRQNEKLFFGSGTQLSVL.

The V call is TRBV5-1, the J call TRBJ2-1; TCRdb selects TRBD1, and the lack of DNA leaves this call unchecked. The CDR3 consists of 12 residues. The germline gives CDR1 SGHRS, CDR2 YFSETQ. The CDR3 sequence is CASSLKGYEQFF.

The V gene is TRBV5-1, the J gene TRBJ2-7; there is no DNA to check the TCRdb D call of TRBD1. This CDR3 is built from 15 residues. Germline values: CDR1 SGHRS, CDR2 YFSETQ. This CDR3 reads CASTLTGAPQYEQYF.

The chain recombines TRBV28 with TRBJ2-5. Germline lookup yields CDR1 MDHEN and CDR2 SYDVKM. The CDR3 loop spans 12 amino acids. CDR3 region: CASTADEETQYF.

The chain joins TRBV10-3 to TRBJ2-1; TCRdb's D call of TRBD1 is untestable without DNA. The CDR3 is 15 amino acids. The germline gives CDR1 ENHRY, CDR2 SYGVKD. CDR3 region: CAIRPGTSTYNEQFF.

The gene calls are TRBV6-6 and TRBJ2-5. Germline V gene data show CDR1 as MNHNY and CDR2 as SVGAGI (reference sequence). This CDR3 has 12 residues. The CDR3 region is CASRLYQETQYF.

The CDR3 loop reads CASSPGLAGGPDTQYF. This rearrangement joins TRBV7-9 to TRBJ2-3; the D gene TCRdb calls, TRBD2, cannot be checked with no DNA. Germline V gene sequence: CDR1 SEHNR, CDR2 FQNEAQ (reference sequence). The CDR3 runs 16 residues.

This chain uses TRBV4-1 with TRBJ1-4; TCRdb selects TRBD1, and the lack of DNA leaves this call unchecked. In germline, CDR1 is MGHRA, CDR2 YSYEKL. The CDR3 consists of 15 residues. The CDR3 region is CASSQQGATNEKLFF.